This passage covers 16 T cell receptor beta chains from one sample sequenced in a study of blood T cell repertoires in COVID-19. The protocol was immunoSEQ multiplex PCR, while the TCRdb copy is restricted to in-frame clones and leaves out a portion. The sample carries about 220,000 clones, about 80% recorded once. The sequenced material came from peripheral blood. The receptors were sampled from a woman between 25 and 40 years old who had recovered from COVID-19.

Ten or more counts support this clone. The chain has TRBV11-2 and TRBJ1-5; possibly TRBD1 for D (6 bases). V shed 3 bases and J shed 5 bases, with 14 bases lying between them. The CDR3 runs to 15 residues. CDR1 and CDR2 from the germline V gene are SGHAT and FQNNGV. The CDR3 sequence is CASSFTQGYDQPQHF. CDR3 DNA: TGTGCCAGCAGCTTTACTCAGGGGTATGATCAGCCCCAGCATTTT. Combining the CDR3 with reference TRBV11-2 and TRBJ1-5 gives the whole variable domain EAGVAQSPRYKIIEKRQSVAFWCNPISGHATLYWYQQILGQGPKLLIQFQNNGVVDDSQLPKDRFSAERLKGVDSTLKIQPAKLEDSAVYLCASSFTQGYDQPQHFGDGTRLSIL.

This clone was seen a few times. J is TRBJ2-7 and V is TRBV7-3; 11 bases agree with TRBD1. Germline CDR1 is SGHTA and CDR2 is FQGTGA. V trimming: 2 bases; J trimming: 6 bases; junction bases outside the gene matches: 6. This CDR3 is 15 amino acids long. The CDR3 bases are TGTGCCAGCAGCTTATCCGGACAGGGGGCCCTCGAGCAGTACTTC. It specifies CASSLSGQGALEQYF.

This clone was counted between two and nine times. The chain combines TRBV10-1 with TRBJ2-1; 13 positions match TRBD2. Per the germline V gene, CDR1 is WNHNN and CDR2 is SYGVQD (reference sequence). The V gene end was trimmed by 3 bases and the J gene end by 8 bases; junction bases not matched to a gene: 4. The CDR3 loop spans 15 amino acids. This chain's CDR3 is CASSEWTSGSHEQFF. The CDR3 region has the DNA TGCGCCAGCAGTGAATGGACTAGCGGGAGCCATGAGCAGTTCTTC.

The chain links TRBV27 to TRBJ2-4, with 8 bases fitting TRBD2. Germline CDR1 is MNHEY and CDR2 is SMNVEV (reference sequence). Trimming cost V 6 bases and J 5 bases; bases outside gene matches: 6. The CDR3 has 14 residues. CDR3 loop: CASRIRREENIQYF. DNA of the CDR3: TGTGCCAGCAGGATACGGCGGGAGGAAAACATTCAGTACTTC.

This chain connects TRBV4-1 to TRBJ2-3, with 7 positions matching TRBD2. V was clipped by 3 bases and J by 4 bases; unmatched bases: 4. Germline V gene sequence: CDR1 MGHRA, CDR2 YSYEKL. CDR3 size: 14 residues. The CDR3 region has the DNA TGCGCCAGCAGCCACTTTAGCGGGCCAGATACGCAGTATTTT. Residues: CASSHFSGPDTQYF.

The genes are TRBV15 and TRBJ1-5, with D tentatively TRBD1 (5 bases). This CDR3 region has 14 residues. V lost 7 bases to trimming and J lost 0 bases, with 10 bases between them. CDR1 is LNHNV, CDR2 YYDKDF, per germline (reference sequence). CDR3 loop: CATKSGDSNQPQHF. In DNA, the CDR3 is TGTGCCACCAAGTCGGGGGATAGCAATCAGCCCCAGCATTTT.

The chain recombines TRBV5-4 with TRBJ2-7; D gene ambiguous. The CDR3 is made up of 12 amino acids. In germline, CDR1 is SGHNT, CDR2 YYREEE (reference sequence). V gave up 1 base and J gave up 3 bases, with 5 bases separating them. The CDR3 sequence: CASSLNSYEQYF. CDR3 nucleotides: TGTGCCAGCAGCTTGAATAGCTACGAGCAGTACTTC. Together with reference TRBV5-4 and TRBJ2-7, the CDR3 gives the full variable domain: ETGVTQSPTHLIKTRGQQVTLRCSSQSGHNTVSWYQQALGQGPQFIFQYYREEENGRGNFPPRFSGLQFPNYSSELNVNALELDDSALYLCASSLNSYEQYFGPGTRLTVT.

The chain carries TRBV5-1 and TRBJ2-3; 10 bases agree with TRBD2. The germline CDR1 and CDR2 sequences are SGHRS and YFSETQ. This CDR3 is built from 16 residues. Trimming cost V 3 bases and J 3 bases; bases outside gene matches: 7. The DNA of the CDR3 is TGCGCCAGCAGCTATGAAACTAGCGGGGATACAGATACGCAGTATTTT. Amino acids: CASSYETSGDTDTQYF.

V and J are TRBV15 and TRBJ1-5; 7 bases map to TRBD1. The V segment lost 3 bases and the J segment 1 base; nucleotides outside the gene matches: 15. This CDR3 contains 19 residues. The germline gives CDR1 LNHNV, CDR2 YYDKDF (reference sequence). The CDR3: CATSSETGTALRSNQPQHF. CDR3 DNA: TGTGCCACCAGCAGTGAGACCGGGACAGCCCTCAGGAGCAATCAGCCCCAGCATTTT.

The J gene is TRBJ2-3, the V gene TRBV9; the match to TRBD2 covers 9 bases. Germline V gene sequence: CDR1 SGDLS, CDR2 YYNGEE. The CDR3 runs to 17 residues. The J segment lost 3 bases and the V segment lost 1 base, leaving 9 bases of the junction unmatched. CDR3 in amino acids: CASSVWASGTGTDTQYF. The CDR3 DNA is TGTGCCAGCAGCGTATGGGCTAGCGGGACGGGAACAGATACGCAGTATTTT.

This chain joins TRBV19 and TRBJ2-1; possibly TRBD2 for D (6 bases). Trimming cost V 6 bases and J 9 bases, with 15 bases left between them. CDR1 is LNHDA, CDR2 SQIVND, per germline (reference sequence). The CDR3 extends over 13 amino acids. This chain's CDR3 is CASSGGAWGEQFF. As DNA, the CDR3 is TGTGCCAGTAGCGGAGGGGCCTGGGGTGAGCAGTTCTTC.

CDR3 residues: CASGQQPQHF. The DNA of the CDR3 is TGTGCCAGCGGTCAGCAGCCCCAGCATTTT. This chain connects TRBV6-1 to TRBJ1-5, with D uncertain. Germline loops: CDR1 MNHNS, CDR2 SASEGT. This CDR3 is built from 10 residues. V was pared by 8 bases and J by 7 bases, with 6 bases between.

The J gene is TRBJ2-7, the V gene TRBV7-3; 9 bases are a match to TRBD1. With 5 bases clipped from V and 4 bases from J, the junction kept 9 bases outside the gene matches. Germline V gene data show CDR1 as SGHTA and CDR2 as FQGTGA. This CDR3 comprises 15 residues. CDR3 sequence (DNA): TGTGCCAGCAGCCGCGGACAGGGGAGGTCATACGAGCAGTACTTC. Amino acids: CASSRGQGRSYEQYF.

V gene TRBV9 combines with J gene TRBJ1-2, with TRBD1 identical over 9 bases. V shed 3 bases, J shed 7 bases, and the junction held 7 bases outside the gene matches. This CDR3 is built from 14 residues. Germline V gene lookup returns CDR1 SGDLS and CDR2 YYNGEE. The CDR3: CASSEGQGGGGYTF. Written as DNA, the CDR3 is TGTGCCAGCAGCGAGGGACAGGGAGGGGGTGGCTACACCTTC.

This chain links TRBV19 with TRBJ1-1, with D possibly matching TRBD1 (5 bases). The CDR3 extends over 13 amino acids. V gave up 6 bases and J gave up 1 base, with 9 bases separating them. CDR1 and CDR2 from the germline V gene are LNHDA and SQIVND (reference sequence). CDR3 in DNA: TGTGCCAGTAGACCGACAGAGAACACTGAAGCTTTCTTT. This codes for CASRPTENTEAFF.

This clone has just one count. This chain uses TRBV28 with TRBJ1-5; TRBD1 aligns across 11 bases. This CDR3 has 18 amino acids. Germline V CDR1 and CDR2: MDHEN, SYDVKM. Unmatched junction bases numbered 11, after V lost 5 bases and J lost 2 bases. The CDR3 DNA follows: TGTGCCAGCAGTCCAACCGGGACAGGGGGGAGAGGCAATCAGCCCCAGCATTTT. The encoded protein is CASSPTGTGGRGNQPQHF. Full variable domain (rest looked up from reference TRBV28 and TRBJ1-5): DVKVTQSSRYLVKRTGEKVFLECVQDMDHENMFWYRQDPGLGLRLIYFSYDVKMKEKGDIPEGYSVSREKKERFSLILESASTNQTSMYLCASSPTGTGGRGNQPQHFGDGTRLSIL.